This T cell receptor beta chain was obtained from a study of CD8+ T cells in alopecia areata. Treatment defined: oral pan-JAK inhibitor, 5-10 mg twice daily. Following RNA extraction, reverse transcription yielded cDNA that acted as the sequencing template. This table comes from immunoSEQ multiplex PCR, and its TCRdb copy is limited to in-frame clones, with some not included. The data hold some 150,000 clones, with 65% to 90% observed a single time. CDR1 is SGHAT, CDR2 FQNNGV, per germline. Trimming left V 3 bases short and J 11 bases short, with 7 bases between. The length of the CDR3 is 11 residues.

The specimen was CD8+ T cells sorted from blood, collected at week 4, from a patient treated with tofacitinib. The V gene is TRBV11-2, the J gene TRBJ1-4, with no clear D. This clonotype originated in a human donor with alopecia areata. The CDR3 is CASSLGWKLFF. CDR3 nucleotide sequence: TGTGCCAGCAGCTTGGGGTGGAAACTGTTTTTT.